This TCR beta chain was retrieved from a study of T-cell memory formation after mild COVID-19. Study-wide findings and caveats: Contracting CD8+ clones were enriched in EMRA, CD4+ mainly in CM and EM. Confirmation of SARS-CoV-2 specificity was lacking for second-wave clones peaking day 37. The study found balanced CD4/CD8 in clones contracting day 15 to 85 and a CD4+ lean in later expanders.

CDR1 and CDR2 from the germline V gene are SGHRS and YFSETQ. V lost 4 bases and J 1 base, leaving 10 bases between the germline ends. The CDR3 is 14 amino acids. A few counts support this clonotype. Its antigen is as yet unknown. It was 5'RACE with constant-segment primers that produced the TCR alpha and TCR beta cDNA libraries, which carried sample barcodes and UMIs. Via MiXCR, TCRdb re-called the 5' RACE reads, giving one row per CDR3 protein. The profile shows 65,000 to 90,000 distinct CDR3 sequences, around 13% of them singletons. This TCR was sampled from a young man who had mild COVID-19 (a few samples of this study predate the infection). Cell type and time point are not known. V and J are TRBV5-1 and TRBJ2-3; a weak D match, TRBD1 (6 bases). The specimen sequenced was PBMCs or a T cell subset sorted from them (not recorded which). Here the CDR3 reads CASSQQGGTDTQYF. CDR3 in DNA: TGCGCCAGCAGCCAACAGGGAGGCACAGATACGCAGTATTTT.